One sample yielded the 7 T cell receptor beta chains listed below, sequenced in a study of blood T cell repertoires in COVID-19. Using immunoSEQ multiplex PCR, the repertoire was profiled, and TCRdb retains in-frame clones only, with some absent. In the table there are 150,000 to 200,000 clones, approximately 90% of which are singletons. The sample consisted of peripheral blood. These receptors came from a woman aged 18-35 years who had recovered from COVID-19.

This rearrangement joins TRBV3-1 (or the pseudogene TRBV3-2) to TRBJ1-4, with a tentative D call TRBD1 (6 bases). With 5 bases removed from V and 4 bases from J, the gap between germline ends came to 14 bases. Germline CDR1 is LGHDT and CDR2 is YNNKEL (reference sequence). This CDR3 is built from 15 residues. DNA for the CDR3: TGTGCCAGCAGCAAAGGCAGGGGCTTTAATGAAAAACTGTTTTTT. Translated: CASSKGRGFNEKLFF.

The chain links TRBV18 to TRBJ1-4; D unclear. The germline CDR1 and CDR2 sequences are KGHSH and LQKENI. Trimming shortened V by 0 bases and J by 3 bases, and 2 bases separated the two germline ends. The CDR3 sequence is 13 residues long. The CDR3 loop reads CASSPPANEKLFF. The CDR3 coding sequence is TGTGCCAGCTCACCACCCGCTAATGAAAAACTGTTTTTT. The full variable domain, with the rest looked up from reference TRBV18 and TRBJ1-4, is NAGVMQNPRHLVRRRGQEARLRCSPMKGHSHVYWYRQLPEEGLKFMVYLQKENIIDESGMPKERFSAEFPKEGPSILRIQQVVRGDSAAYFCASSPPANEKLFFGSGTQLSVL.

The chain joins TRBV3-1 (or the pseudogene TRBV3-2) to TRBJ1-5; possible D gene TRBD1, 5 bases. Germline V gives CDR1 LGHDT, CDR2 YNNKEL (reference sequence). The CDR3 totals 14 residues. Between the trimmed V and J ends, which lost 3 bases and 6 bases, there was a span of 12 bases. The CDR3 loop reads CASSHAGFGQPQHF. CDR3 bases: TGTGCCAGCAGCCATGCAGGGTTTGGTCAGCCCCAGCATTTT.

This clone was recorded a few times. The chain recombines TRBV4-1 with TRBJ2-1; 14 bases line up with TRBD2. This CDR3 is 16 amino acids long. CDR1 is MGHRA, CDR2 YSYEKL, per germline. With V trimmed by 4 bases and J by 8 bases, 7 bases remained unmatched. The CDR3 sequence: CASSRQTSGGEYEQFF. The CDR3, as DNA: TGCGCCAGCAGCCGACAGACTAGCGGGGGGGAGTATGAGCAGTTCTTC.

The V and J genes are TRBV19 and TRBJ2-1, with 9 bases matching TRBD2. In germline, CDR1 is LNHDA, CDR2 SQIVND (reference sequence). The ends lost 10 bases at V and 7 bases at J; junction bases unmatched: 20. The CDR3 is 17 residues long. The CDR3 loop is CATFPSGSGRSKNEQFF. CDR3 DNA sequence: TGTGCCACCTTCCCCTCCGGGAGCGGGAGGTCAAAGAATGAGCAGTTCTTC.

This clone was seen many times. J is TRBJ2-2 and V is TRBV9; 8 bases line up with TRBD2. The V gene's germline CDR1 is SGDLS and CDR2 YYNGEE. With V trimmed by 4 bases and J by 2 bases, 10 bases remained unmatched. CDR3 length: 17 residues. CDR3 sequence (DNA): TGTGCCAGCAGCTCCTCAGCGGGAGATTTTAACACCGGGGAGCTGTTTTTT. This translates into CASSSSAGDFNTGELFF.

The chain joins TRBV7-3 to TRBJ2-3; 11 bases are a match to TRBD2. This CDR3 region has 16 residues. V lost 2 bases, J lost 2 bases, and 3 bases stayed unmatched. CDR1 and CDR2 (germline): SGHTA, FQGTGA. The CDR3, as DNA: TGTGCCAGCAGCTTAGGGACTAGCGGCCCCACAGATACGCAGTATTTT. Translated: CASSLGTSGPTDTQYF. The complete variable domain, with remaining parts taken from reference TRBV7-3 and TRBJ2-3, reads GAGVSQTPSNKVTEKGKYVELRCDPISGHTALYWYRQSLGQGPEFLIYFQGTGAADDSGLPNDRFFAVRPEGSVSTLKIQRTERGDSAVYLCASSLGTSGPTDTQYFGPGTRLTVL.